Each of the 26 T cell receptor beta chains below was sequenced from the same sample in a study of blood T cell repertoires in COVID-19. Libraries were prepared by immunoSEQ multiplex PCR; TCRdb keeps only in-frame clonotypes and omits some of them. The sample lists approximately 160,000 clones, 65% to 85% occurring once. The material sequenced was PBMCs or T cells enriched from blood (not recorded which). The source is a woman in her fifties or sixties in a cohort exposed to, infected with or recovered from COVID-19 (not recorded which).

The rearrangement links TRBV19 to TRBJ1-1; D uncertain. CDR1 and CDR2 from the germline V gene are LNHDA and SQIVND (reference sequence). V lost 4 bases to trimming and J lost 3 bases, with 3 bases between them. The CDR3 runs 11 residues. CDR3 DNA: TGTGCCAGTAGTACATACACTGAAGCTTTCTTT. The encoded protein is CASSTYTEAFF.

The CDR3 DNA reads TGTGCCAGCCGGGCAGGGCTCTACGAGCAGTACTTC. Translation: CASRAGLYEQYF. The chain has TRBV6-5 and TRBJ2-7; TRBD1 might be the D (5 bases). Looked up from germline, CDR1 is MNHEY and CDR2 is SVGAGI. CDR3 size: 12 residues. The V gene lost 8 bases and the J gene lost 3 bases, with 11 bases spanning the gap.

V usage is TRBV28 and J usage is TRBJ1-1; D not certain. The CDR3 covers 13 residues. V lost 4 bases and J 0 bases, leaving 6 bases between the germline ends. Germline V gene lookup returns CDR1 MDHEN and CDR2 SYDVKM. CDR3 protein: CASSSPLNTEAFF. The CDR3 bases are TGTGCCAGCAGTTCTCCCCTGAACACTGAAGCTTTCTTT.

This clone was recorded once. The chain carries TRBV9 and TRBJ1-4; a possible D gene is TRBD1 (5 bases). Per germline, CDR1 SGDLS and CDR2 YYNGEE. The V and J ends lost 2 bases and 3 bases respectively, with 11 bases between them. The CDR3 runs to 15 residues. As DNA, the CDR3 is TGTGCCAGCAGCGTTTCGGGGGAACCTAATGAAAAACTGTTTTTT. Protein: CASSVSGEPNEKLFF.

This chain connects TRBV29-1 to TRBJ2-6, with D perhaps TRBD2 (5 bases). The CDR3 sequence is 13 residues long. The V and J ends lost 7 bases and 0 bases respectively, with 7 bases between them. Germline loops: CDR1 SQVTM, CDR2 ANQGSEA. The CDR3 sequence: CSAAGSGANVLTF. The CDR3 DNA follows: TGCAGCGCCGCGGGCTCTGGGGCCAACGTCCTGACTTTC.

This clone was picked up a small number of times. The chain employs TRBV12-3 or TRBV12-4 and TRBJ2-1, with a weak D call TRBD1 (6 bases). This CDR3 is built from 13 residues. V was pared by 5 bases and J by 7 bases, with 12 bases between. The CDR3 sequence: CASSLSDRNEQFF. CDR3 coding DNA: TGTGCCAGCAGTCTGTCCGACAGGAATGAGCAGTTCTTC.

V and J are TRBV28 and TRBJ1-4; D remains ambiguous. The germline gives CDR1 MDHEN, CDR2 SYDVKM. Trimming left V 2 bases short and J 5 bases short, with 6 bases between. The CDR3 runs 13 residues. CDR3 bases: TGTGCCAGCAGTTTAGACTGGAATGAAAAACTGTTTTTT. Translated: CASSLDWNEKLFF.

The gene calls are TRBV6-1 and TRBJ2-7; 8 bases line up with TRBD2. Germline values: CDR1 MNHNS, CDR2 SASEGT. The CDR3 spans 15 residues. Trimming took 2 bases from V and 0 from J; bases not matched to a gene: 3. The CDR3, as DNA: TGTGCCAGCAGTGAACTAGCGGGCCCCTCCTACGAGCAGTACTTC. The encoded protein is CASSELAGPSYEQYF.

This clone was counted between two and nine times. Here the CDR3 DNA reads TGTGCCAGCCGACAGGCCAATGAGCAGTTCTTC. It translates to CASRQANEQFF. The rearrangement links TRBV12-3 or TRBV12-4 to TRBJ2-1; possible D gene TRBD1, 6 bases. CDR3 length equals 11 residues. V was shortened by 8 bases and J by 6 bases, with 8 bases between the two germline ends.

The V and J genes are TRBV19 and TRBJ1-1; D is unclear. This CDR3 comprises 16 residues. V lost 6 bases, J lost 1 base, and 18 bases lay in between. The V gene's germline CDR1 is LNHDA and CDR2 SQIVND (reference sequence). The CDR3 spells CASSHIGRWENTEAFF. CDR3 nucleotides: TGTGCCAGTAGCCACATAGGGAGATGGGAGAACACTGAAGCTTTCTTT.

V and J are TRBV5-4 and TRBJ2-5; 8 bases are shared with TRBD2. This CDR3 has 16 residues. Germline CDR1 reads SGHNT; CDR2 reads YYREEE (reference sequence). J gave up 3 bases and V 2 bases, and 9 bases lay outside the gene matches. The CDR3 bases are TGTGCCAGCAGCTTCAACGGGGGGGCGGGAGAAGAGACCCAGTACTTC. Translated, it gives CASSFNGGAGEETQYF.

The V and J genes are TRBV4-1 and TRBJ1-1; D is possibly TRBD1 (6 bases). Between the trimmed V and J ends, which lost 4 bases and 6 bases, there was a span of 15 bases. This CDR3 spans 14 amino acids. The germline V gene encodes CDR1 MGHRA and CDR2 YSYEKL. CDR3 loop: CASSPGQTRAEAFF. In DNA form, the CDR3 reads TGCGCCAGCAGCCCTGGACAGACGAGAGCTGAAGCTTTCTTT.

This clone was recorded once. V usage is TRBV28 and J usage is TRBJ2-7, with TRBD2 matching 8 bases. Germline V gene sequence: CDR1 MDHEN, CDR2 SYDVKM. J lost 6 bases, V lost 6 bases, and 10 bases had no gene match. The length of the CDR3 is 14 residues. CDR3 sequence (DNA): TGTGCCAGCAGCCATCCGGGAGGGCCCGCCGAGCAGTACTTC. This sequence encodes CASSHPGGPAEQYF.

The CDR3 spells CASSLAGTGGNTIYF. The CDR3 DNA reads as TGTGCCAGCAGTTTAGCCGGGACAGGTGGAAACACCATATATTTT. The chain carries TRBV27 and TRBJ1-3, with 8 bases lining up with TRBD1. CDR1 and CDR2 (germline): MNHEY, SMNVEV (reference sequence). The V and J ends lost 2 bases and 3 bases, in that order; junction bases with no gene match: 3. The CDR3 covers 15 residues.

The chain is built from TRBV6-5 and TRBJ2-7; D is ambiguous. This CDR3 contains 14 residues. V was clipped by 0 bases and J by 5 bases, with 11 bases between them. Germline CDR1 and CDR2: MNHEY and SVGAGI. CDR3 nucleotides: TGTGCCAGCAGTTACTCGTATGGGCGAGACGAGCAGTACTTC. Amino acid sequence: CASSYSYGRDEQYF.

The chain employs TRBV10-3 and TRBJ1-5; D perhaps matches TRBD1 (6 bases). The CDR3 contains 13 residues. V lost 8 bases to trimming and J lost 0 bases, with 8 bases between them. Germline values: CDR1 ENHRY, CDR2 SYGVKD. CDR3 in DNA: TGTGCCATCGGGGACATTAGCAATCAGCCCCAGCATTTT. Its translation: CAIGDISNQPQHF.

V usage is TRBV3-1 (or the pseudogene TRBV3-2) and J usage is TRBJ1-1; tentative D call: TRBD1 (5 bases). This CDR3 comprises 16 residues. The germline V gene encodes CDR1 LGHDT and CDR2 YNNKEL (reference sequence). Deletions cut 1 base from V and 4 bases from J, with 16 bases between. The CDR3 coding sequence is TGTGCCAGCAGCCAAGCGGGGGTTGGGGGTCGCACTGAAGCTTTCTTT. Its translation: CASSQAGVGGRTEAFF.

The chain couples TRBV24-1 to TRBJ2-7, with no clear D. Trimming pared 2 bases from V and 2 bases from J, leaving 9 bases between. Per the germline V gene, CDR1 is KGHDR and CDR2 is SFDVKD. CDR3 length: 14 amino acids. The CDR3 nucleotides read TGTGCCACCAGTGATTCCCCAAACACCTACGAGCAGTACTTC. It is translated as CATSDSPNTYEQYF.

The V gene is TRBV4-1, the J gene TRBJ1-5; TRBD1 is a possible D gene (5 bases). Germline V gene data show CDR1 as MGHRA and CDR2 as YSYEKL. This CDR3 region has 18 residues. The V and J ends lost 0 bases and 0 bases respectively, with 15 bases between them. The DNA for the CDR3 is TGCGCCAGCAGCCAAGATGGCCCCGGGGGAGGTAGCAATCAGCCCCAGCATTTT. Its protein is CASSQDGPGGGSNQPQHF.

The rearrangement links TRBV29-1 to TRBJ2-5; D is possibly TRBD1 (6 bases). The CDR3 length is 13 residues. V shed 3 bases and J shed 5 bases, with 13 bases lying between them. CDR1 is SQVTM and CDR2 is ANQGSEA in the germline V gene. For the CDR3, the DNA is TGCAGCGTTGACCCTACAGGGATGGAGACCCAGTACTTC. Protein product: CSVDPTGMETQYF.

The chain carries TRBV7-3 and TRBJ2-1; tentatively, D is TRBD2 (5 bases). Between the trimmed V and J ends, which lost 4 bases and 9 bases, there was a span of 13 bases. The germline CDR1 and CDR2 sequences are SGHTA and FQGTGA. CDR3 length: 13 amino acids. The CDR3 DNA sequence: TGTGCCAGCAGCTCGGGTGCCGGAGGTGAGCAGTTCTTC. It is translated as CASSSGAGGEQFF.

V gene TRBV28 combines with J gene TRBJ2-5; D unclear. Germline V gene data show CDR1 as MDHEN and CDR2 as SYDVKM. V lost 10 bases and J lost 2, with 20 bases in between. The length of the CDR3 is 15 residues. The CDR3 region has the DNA TGTGCCACCACCTCGCTGGCGACTTATCAAGAGACCCAGTACTTC. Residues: CATTSLATYQETQYF.

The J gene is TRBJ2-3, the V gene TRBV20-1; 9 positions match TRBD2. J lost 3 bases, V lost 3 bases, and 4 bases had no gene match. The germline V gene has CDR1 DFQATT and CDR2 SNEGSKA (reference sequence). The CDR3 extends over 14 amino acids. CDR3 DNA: TGCAGTGCTAGTGTCACTAGCGGGACAGATACGCAGTATTTT. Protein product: CSASVTSGTDTQYF.

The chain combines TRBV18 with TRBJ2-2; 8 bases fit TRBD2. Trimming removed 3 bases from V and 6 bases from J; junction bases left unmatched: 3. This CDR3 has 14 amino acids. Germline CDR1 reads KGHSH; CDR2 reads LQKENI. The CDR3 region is CASSPPGLAGELFF. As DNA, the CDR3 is TGTGCCAGCTCACCTCCGGGACTAGCCGGGGAGCTGTTTTTT.

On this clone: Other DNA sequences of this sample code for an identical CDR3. CDR3 sequence: CASSLSGGTYEQYF. The CDR3 DNA reads TGTGCCAGCAGCTTAAGCGGGGGGACCTACGAGCAGTACTTC. The genes are TRBV7-9 and TRBJ2-7; 9 bases agree with TRBD2. V gave up 2 bases and J gave up 2 bases; unmatched junction bases: 1. Germline V gene data show CDR1 as SEHNR and CDR2 as FQNEAQ (reference sequence). The CDR3 has 14 residues.

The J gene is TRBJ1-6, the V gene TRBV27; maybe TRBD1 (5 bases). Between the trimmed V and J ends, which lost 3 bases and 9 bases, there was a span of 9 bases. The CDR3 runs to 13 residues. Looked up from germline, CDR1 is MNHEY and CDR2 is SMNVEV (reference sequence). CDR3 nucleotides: TGTGCCAGCAGTTTGGAGGGGCTTTCACCCCTCCACTTT. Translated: CASSLEGLSPLHF.